Below, one T cell receptor (beta chain) is given with its context. The CDR3 has 16 residues. Trimming at V came to 1 base and at J to 1 base, leaving 4 bases not matched to a gene. Germline CDR1 reads SGHRS; CDR2 reads YFSETQ. The sample is drawn from a study of blood T cell repertoires in COVID-19. Study in general: PBMCs, B-cell-depleted T cells, or T cells were the source of the cDNA or gDNA that made up the material.

How the authors handled the data: It was from reference gene primer amplification that nucleated cell counts were estimated. Libraries were prepared by immunoSEQ multiplex PCR; TCRdb keeps only in-frame clonotypes and omits some of them. D and trimming come from the DNA, and the V and J calls and clone size come from that table. This table holds over 150,000 clones, roughly 82% found once. The specimen was peripheral blood. This sequence was found in a human donor in a cohort sampled during active COVID-19. The chain couples TRBV5-1 to TRBJ2-1, with TRBD1 matching over 8 bases. CDR3 sequence reads: CASSLTTGGSYNEQFF. CDR3 nucleotide sequence: TGCGCCAGCAGCTTGACCACAGGGGGTTCCTACAATGAGCAGTTCTTC.